Detailed here is one TCR beta chain. Its binding antigen is unknown. No base-level quality is on record; no much larger clone is a single base apart. Using the deep immunoSEQ assay, multiplex PCR amplified TCR CDR3 regions from genomic DNA. For each cell subset, the extracted genomic DNA was distributed evenly across all wells of several immunoSEQ 96-well plates, and each plate served as one replicate. For sorted subsets, approximately 0.2 ug of genomic DNA, equivalent to some 33,000 T cell genomes, went into each replicate PCR. Purified libraries were measured with a Qubit 3.0 fluorometer, size-checked on a Bioanalyzer 2100, and measured again with the KAPA Library Quantification kit. Every immunoSEQ 96-well plate was sequenced on a dedicated single-read 150-cycle Illumina NextSeq 550 flow cell. In the original analysis: Because the immunoSEQ output held only junctional sequences and lacked quality scores, the filtering could not match the filtering applied to full-length reads. Sequences were annotated with PyIR, a Python wrapper for IgBLAST v1.9, using IMGT germline references to assign V/J genes and CDR3. Reads were filtered out if the reads had weak V/J assignments (E-value above 1e-6), no CDR3, stop codons, out-of-frame junctions, or ambiguous translated residues. V3J clonotypes were defined by identical inferred V gene, J gene, and CDR3 amino acid sequence. Percentage overlap between repertoires was calculated by dividing the number of shared unique clonotypes by the size of the smaller repertoire. Repertoire richness was assessed with RTK rarefaction, the Chao1 estimator, and Recon v2.1 estimates of unobserved clonotypes. Generation probabilities were computed with OLGA for all TCRbeta clonotypes obtained by the gDNA method from a few donors. TCRdb provides this immuneACCESS table in a form limited to in-frame rearrangements. Some clones are lacking; in checked studies, under half of them reflect an unresolved V gene, and why the rest are absent is not known. D and trimming come from the DNA, and the V and J calls and clone size come from that table. The sample table holds about 1.1 million clones, of which 70% to 80% were seen once. The leading ten clones occupy under 0.8% of the sample.

Taken from the germline V gene (reference sequence), the CDR1 and CDR2 loops are SGHAT and FQDESV. The CDR3 holds 15 amino acids from the cysteine to the phenylalanine. CDR3 DNA is the only sequence kept; it has 45 bases, read in frame from the first base. Trimming leaves V shorter by 4 bases and J shorter by 6 bases, with the junction holding 6 bases beyond the gene matches. These data belong to a study of shared clonotypes between healthy human individuals (dated by TCRdb to 2020 to 2022). Notes on the research overall: The cohort comprised a couple of women and three men aged 18 to 49 years. For each donor, three plates each were used for CD4 naive and CD4 memory, two plates were used for CD8 naive, and one plate was used for CD8 memory. The study deeply sequenced blood TCR repertoires of about 5 healthy adults to estimate repertoire size and the extent of clonotype sharing between individuals. Libraries were prepared and TCR repertoires were sequenced by different laboratories using diverse techniques, in order to increase sequencing depth and limit assay-specific biases. Each donor's leukapheresis produced roughly between roughly 0.85 and 10 billion PBMCs.

Healthy HIV-negative adults with no recently reported acute infections or vaccinations were included as donors. All donors were Caucasian adults living in Nashville, Tennessee, USA. CD4+ T cells were enriched by magnetic negative selection; naive cells were then positively selected on CD45RA, and the negative fraction formed the memory subset. After blood collection by leukapheresis, PBMCs were isolated using Ficoll-Histopaque density gradient centrifugation and then cryopreserved in the vapor phase of liquid nitrogen. Analytical flow cytometry was used to check the purity and quantity of each magnetically sorted T cell population. Each sorted fraction had its genomic DNA isolated and then quantified by UV absorbance on a Nanodrop 2000c. What the research found in general, with its limitations: Only blood was sampled, and tissue TCR repertoires likely differ from those in blood. Because the study included only a small number of donors, the genetic and exposure-history diversity represented was limited. Pairwise subsampling indicated that sequencing depth was expected to affect the degree of clonotype sharing among donors. Even with the large sequencing depth, rarefaction of the sorted-subset datasets indicated that sequencing was incomplete. Clonotypes shared by all four sorted-subset donors showed higher generation probabilities than non-shared clonotypes. About 4.5% of naive CD4, around 3.5% of naive CD8, approximately 2% of memory CD4, and approximately 0.39% of memory CD8 clonotypes were shared across several donors. Naive subsets generally had larger estimated clonotype richness than memory subsets.

The receptor comes from a young man in good health. Some clones in this sample may be carry-over from other donors' samples. The source material was memory CD4+ T cells from PBMCs. The sample's cell subset or site, from its label and the paper: CD45RA-negative fraction. Recombination joined TRBV11-1 with TRBJ2-1; 10 bases in the middle match TRBD1. This receptor carries the CDR3 CASSSTDRGSNEQFF. The nucleotide sequence reads as follows: TGTGCCAGCAGCTCAACGGACAGGGGGTCCAATGAGCAGTTCTTC.